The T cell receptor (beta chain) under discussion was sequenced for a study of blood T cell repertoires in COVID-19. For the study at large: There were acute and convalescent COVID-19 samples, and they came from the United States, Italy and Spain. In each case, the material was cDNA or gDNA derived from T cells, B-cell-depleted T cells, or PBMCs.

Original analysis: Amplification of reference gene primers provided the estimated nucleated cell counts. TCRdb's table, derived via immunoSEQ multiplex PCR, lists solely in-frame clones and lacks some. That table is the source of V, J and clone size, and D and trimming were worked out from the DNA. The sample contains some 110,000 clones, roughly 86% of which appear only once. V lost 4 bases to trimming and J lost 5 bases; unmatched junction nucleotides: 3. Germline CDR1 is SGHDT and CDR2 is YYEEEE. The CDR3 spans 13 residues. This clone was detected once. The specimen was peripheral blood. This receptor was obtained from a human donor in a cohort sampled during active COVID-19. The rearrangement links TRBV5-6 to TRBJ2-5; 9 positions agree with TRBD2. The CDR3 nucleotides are TGTGCCAGCAGCGGTGGACTAGCGGAGACCCAGTACTTC. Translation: CASSGGLAETQYF.